These 4 T cell receptor beta chains came from one sample sequenced in a study of cytomegalovirus exposure and HLA in healthy donors. PCR involved 60 Vbeta and 13 Jbeta primers. TCRdb's copy holds only in-frame clones and misses some; the assay was immunoSEQ multiplex PCR. The table lists roughly 100,000 clones, 84% of them singletons. Sequenced: PBMCs. The receptors here all came from a woman under 30 in good health and CMV-seropositive.

The chain couples TRBV7-9 to TRBJ2-1; 7 positions match TRBD2. Germline lookup yields CDR1 SEHNR and CDR2 FQNEAQ (reference sequence). Trimming removed 3 bases from V and 8 bases from J; junction bases left unmatched: 16. CDR3 size: 17 residues. The CDR3 loop is CASSLGVVRGRADEQFF. The CDR3 DNA sequence: TGTGCCAGCAGCTTGGGAGTAGTTCGAGGGAGGGCCGATGAGCAGTTCTTC.

The genes are TRBV28 and TRBJ1-2; 7 nucleotides align to TRBD1. CDR1 MDHEN and CDR2 SYDVKM come from the germline V gene. The CDR3 totals 14 residues. V was pared by 7 bases and J by 1 base, with 6 bases of the junction left unmatched. CDR3: CASKQTGHNYGYTF. CDR3 coding DNA: TGTGCCAGCAAGCAGACAGGGCATAACTATGGCTACACCTTC.

This chain links TRBV10-2 with TRBJ2-7; TRBD2 aligns across 9 bases. Per germline, CDR1 WSHSY and CDR2 SAAADI. V shed 6 bases and J 7 bases; nucleotides not matched to a gene: 10. This CDR3 has 14 amino acids. This chain's CDR3 is CASSNLAGRSEQYF. The DNA of the CDR3 is TGCGCCAGCAGCAACCTAGCGGGGAGGTCGGAGCAGTACTTC.

This clone was seen a single time. The chain carries TRBV5-1 and TRBJ1-4, with D perhaps TRBD1 (5 bases). This CDR3 spans 13 amino acids. Germline CDR1 reads SGHRS; CDR2 reads YFSETQ. V lost 0 bases to trimming and J lost 5 bases, with 5 bases between them. The CDR3 region is CASSLEGNEKLFF. The CDR3 region has the DNA TGCGCCAGCAGCTTGGAGGGGAATGAAAAACTGTTTTTT. Looking up the rest from reference TRBV5-1 and TRBJ1-4 gives the full variable domain: KAGVTQTPRYLIKTRGQQVTLSCSPISGHRSVSWYQQTPGQGLQFLFEYFSETQRNKGNFPGRFSGRQFSNSRSEMNVSTLELGDSALYLCASSLEGNEKLFFGSGTQLSVL.